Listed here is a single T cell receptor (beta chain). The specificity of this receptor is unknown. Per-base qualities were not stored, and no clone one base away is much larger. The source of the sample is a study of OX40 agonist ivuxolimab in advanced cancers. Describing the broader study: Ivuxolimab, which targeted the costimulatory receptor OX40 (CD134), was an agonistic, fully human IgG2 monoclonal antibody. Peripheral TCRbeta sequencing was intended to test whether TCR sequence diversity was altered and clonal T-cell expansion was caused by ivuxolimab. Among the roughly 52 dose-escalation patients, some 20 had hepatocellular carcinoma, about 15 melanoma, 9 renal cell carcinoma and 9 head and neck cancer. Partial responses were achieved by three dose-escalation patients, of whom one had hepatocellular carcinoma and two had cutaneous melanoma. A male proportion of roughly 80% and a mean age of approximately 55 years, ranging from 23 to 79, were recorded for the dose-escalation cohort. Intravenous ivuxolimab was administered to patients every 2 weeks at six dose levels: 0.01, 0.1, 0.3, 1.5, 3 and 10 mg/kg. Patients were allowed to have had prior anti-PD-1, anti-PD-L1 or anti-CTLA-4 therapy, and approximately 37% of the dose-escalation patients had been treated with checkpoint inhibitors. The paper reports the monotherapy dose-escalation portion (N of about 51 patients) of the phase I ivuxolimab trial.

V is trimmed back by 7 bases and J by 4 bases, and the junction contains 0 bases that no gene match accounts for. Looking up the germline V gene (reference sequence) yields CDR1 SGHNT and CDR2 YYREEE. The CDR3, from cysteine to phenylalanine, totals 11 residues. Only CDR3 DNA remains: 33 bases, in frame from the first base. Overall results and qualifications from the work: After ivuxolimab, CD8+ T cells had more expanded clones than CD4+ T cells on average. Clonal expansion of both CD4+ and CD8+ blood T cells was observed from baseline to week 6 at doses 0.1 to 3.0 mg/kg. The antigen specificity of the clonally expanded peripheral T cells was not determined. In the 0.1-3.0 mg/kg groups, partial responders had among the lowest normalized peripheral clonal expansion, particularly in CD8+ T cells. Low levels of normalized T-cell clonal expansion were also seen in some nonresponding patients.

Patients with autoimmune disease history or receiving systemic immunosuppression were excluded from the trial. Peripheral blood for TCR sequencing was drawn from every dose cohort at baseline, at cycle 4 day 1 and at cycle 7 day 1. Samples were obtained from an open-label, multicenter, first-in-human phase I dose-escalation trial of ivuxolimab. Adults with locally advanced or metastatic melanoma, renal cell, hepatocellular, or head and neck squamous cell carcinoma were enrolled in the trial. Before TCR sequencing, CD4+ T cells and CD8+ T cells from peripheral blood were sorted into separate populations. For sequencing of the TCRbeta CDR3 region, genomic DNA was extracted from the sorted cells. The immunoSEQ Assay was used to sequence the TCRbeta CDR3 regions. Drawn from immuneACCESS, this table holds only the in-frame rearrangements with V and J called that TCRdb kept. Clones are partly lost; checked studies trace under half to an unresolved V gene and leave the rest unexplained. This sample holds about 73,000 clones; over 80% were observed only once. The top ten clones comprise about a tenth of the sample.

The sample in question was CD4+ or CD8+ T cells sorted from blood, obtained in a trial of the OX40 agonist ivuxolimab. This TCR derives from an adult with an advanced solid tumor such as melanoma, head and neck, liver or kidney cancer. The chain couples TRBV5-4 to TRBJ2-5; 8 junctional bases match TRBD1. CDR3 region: CASGTGETQYF. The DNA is TGTGCCAGCGGGACAGGAGAGACCCAGTACTTC.